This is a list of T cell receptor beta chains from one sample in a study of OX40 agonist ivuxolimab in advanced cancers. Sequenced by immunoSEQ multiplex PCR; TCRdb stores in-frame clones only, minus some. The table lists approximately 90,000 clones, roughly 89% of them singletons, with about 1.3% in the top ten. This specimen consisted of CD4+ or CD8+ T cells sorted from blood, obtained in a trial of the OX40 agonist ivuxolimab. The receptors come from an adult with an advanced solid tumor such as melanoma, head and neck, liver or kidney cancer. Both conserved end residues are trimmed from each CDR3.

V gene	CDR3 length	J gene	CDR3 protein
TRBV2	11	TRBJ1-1	ASSLQGNTEAF
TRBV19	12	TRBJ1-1	ASSIGGAGTEAF
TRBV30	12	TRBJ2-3	AWSRDRGTDTQY
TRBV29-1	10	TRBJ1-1	SVENSGGEAF
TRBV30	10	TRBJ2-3	ASGRGQDTQY
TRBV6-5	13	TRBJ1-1	ASSLPRQGNTEAF
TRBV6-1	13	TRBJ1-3	ASSDTGSSGNTIY
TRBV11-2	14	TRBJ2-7	ASSLASGPISYEQY
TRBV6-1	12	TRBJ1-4	ASRNRDGDEKLF
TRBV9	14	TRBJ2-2	ASSVASPQNTGELF
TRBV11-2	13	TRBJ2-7	ASSLMTGTTYEQY
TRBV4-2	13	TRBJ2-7	ASSQALAAAYEQY
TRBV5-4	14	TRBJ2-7	ASSLPGEAGVYEQY
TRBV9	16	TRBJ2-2	ASSAGLAGGRSTGELF
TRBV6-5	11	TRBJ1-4	ASSYERRGKLF
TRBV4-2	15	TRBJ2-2	ASSQDGTGANTGELF
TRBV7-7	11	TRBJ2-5	ATSRGDQETQY
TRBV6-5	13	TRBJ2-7	ASRRAPGQAYEQY
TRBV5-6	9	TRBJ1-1	ASSFSVEAF
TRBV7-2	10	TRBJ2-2	ASRLTGMQLF
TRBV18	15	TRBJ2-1	ASSPRGTSGPYNEQF
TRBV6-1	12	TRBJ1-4	ASMRQGAAEKLF
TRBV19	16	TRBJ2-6	ASSILSGMGSGANVLT
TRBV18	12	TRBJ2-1	ASSPSSGNNEQF
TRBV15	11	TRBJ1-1	ATSRDTISEAF
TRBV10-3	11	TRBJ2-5	AISESRGETQY
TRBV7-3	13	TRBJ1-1	ASSFGTGRNTEAF
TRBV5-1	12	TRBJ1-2	ASSLRQGAAGYT
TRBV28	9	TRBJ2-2	ASSLNGELF
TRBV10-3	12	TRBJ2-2	ASLAGGDTGELF